The clone carrying this T cell receptor beta chain was observed at least ten times. The antigen is undetermined. All patients were untreated before thyroid surgery. This sample is drawn from a study of metastatic and nonmetastatic thyroid tumors. Across the whole study: The comparison covered peripheral blood and tumor or nodule tissue in malignant and benign thyroid patients. Study-level points and caveats: Malignant thyroid tumors reportedly had TCR beta diversity that was significantly higher than in benign nodules, in blood and tumor.

The V end lost 0 bases, the J end lost 2 bases, and 3 bases lay between the germline ends. This CDR3 region has 12 residues. Looked up from germline, CDR1 is DFQATT and CDR2 is SNEGSKA (reference sequence). Authors' processing steps: For papillary thyroid cancer, a distant-metastasis classifier was constructed from CDR3 differences observed across clinicopathological groups. TCRdb redid the clone calls on the PCR reads using MiXCR. TCRdb, not the authors, supplied the V and J calls. The table has about 22,000 clones, roughly 21% seen once. This TCR came from a male donor with papillary thyroid cancer or a benign thyroid nodule (not recorded which). Some clones in this sample may be carry-over from other donors' samples. Specimen: blood. V is TRBV20-1 and J is TRBJ2-3; D is undetermined. The CDR3 coding sequence is TGCAGTGCTAGAGACTACACAGATACGCAGTATTTT. Amino acids: CSARDYTDTQYF.